This TCR beta chain was profiled in a study of cytomegalovirus exposure and HLA in healthy donors. On this clone itself: No antigen is known for it.

A multiplex PCR was run with 60 Vbeta primers and 13 Jbeta primers. Assay used: immunoSEQ multiplex PCR; TCRdb lists only in-frame clones, some missing. The sample yields fewer than 200,000 clones, 81% seen once. Germline lookup yields CDR1 SGHTS and CDR2 YDEGEE. The length of the CDR3 is 16 residues. The V gene end was trimmed by 5 bases and the J gene end by 5 bases; junction bases not matched to a gene: 10. Study-level results: Previous analysis showed most TCR beta V segments were productive about 87% or about 30% of the time. Altogether, 150 to 200 TCR beta chains were recorded as cytomegalovirus-associated. CMV serostatus alone was available as immune exposure information.

Everyone who donated was a healthy bone marrow donor. The clonotype was recovered from a woman in her forties or fifties in good health and CMV-seronegative. This chain connects TRBV5-8 to TRBJ2-2; 9 bases align to TRBD2. Material for sequencing was PBMCs. This CDR3 is CASSLAGTSKTGELFF. CDR3 sequence (DNA): TGTGCCAGCAGTCTAGCCGGGACTAGCAAGACCGGGGAGCTGTTTTTT.